These T cell receptor beta chains were read from a single sample in a study of identical twins. Via MiXCR, TCRdb re-called the 5' RACE reads, giving one row per CDR3 protein. Here the sample spans over 600,000 distinct CDR3 sequences, 21% being singletons. This same sample was also taken into another study, of T cells expressing NK-cell markers.

The specimen was PBMCs. These receptors all come from a woman between 18 and 30 years old in good health. CDR3s include the opening cysteine and the closing phenylalanine or tryptophan. D genes are given only for firm matches. The size field is filled for only some rows; it gives once, few, many or a size class.

CDR3 DNA	CDR3 protein	D gene	clone size	J gene	V gene
TGTGCCAGCAGCGCCCCGACAGAGACTAACACTGAAGCTTTCTTT	CASSAPTETNTEAFF	-	-	TRBJ1-1	TRBV7-6
TGCAGTCCGGTGGGACGCTTCGGAGAGACCCAGTACTTC	CSPVGRFGETQYF	-	-	TRBJ2-5	TRBV20-1
TGCGCCAGCAGCTTGGATAGCGGGGCCCCGGGGGCCGGGGAGCTGTTTTTT	CASSLDSGAPGAGELFF	TRBD2	-	TRBJ2-2	TRBV5-1
TGCAGCGTCGGGGACCTTGTAGGGCTCGGCTACACCTTC	CSVGDLVGLGYTF	-	-	TRBJ1-2	TRBV29-1
TGCAGCGTTGACTACGGACAGTGGGGAACAGATACGCAGTATTTT	CSVDYGQWGTDTQYF	-	-	TRBJ2-3	TRBV29-1
TGCAGTGCGTGGACTAGCACAGATACGCAGTATTTT	CSAWTSTDTQYF	-	many	TRBJ2-3	TRBV20-1
TGTGCCATCAGTGAAGGGGCGGGGAGCTCCTACGAGCAGTACTTC	CAISEGAGSSYEQYF	-	-	TRBJ2-7	TRBV10-3
TGCAGTGCTTCGACCGCCGGGACAGAAGACAATGAGCAGTTCTTC	CSASTAGTEDNEQFF	TRBD1	-	TRBJ2-1	TRBV20-1
TGTGCCAGCAGCAGGGGCAAAGGACTCTCCTACGAGCAGTACTTC	CASSRGKGLSYEQYF	-	-	TRBJ2-7	TRBV7-2
TGTGCCAGCTCACAGGACGGTCTCTCCTACAATGAGCAGTTCTTC	CASSQDGLSYNEQFF	-	-	TRBJ2-1	TRBV18
TGCGCCAGCAGTTGGGACCGCCGAGGGACCCAGTACTTC	CASSWDRRGTQYF	-	few	TRBJ2-5	TRBV5-1
TGTGCCAGCAAGCTTGGGTCCGGCTACACCTTC	CASKLGSGYTF	-	-	TRBJ1-2	TRBV12-3/TRBV12-4
TGTGCCAGCAGCTTACCGGCTAGCGGGAGGGCGGTTGCCTACAATGAGCAGTTCTTC	CASSLPASGRAVAYNEQFF	TRBD2	few	TRBJ2-1	TRBV11-1
TGTGCCACCAGTGATTTTGGGACCGCAACCTACGAGCAGTACTTC	CATSDFGTATYEQYF	-	few	TRBJ2-7	TRBV24-1
TGCGCCAGCAGTCAATCACCGGCGGGAAACACCATATATTTT	CASSQSPAGNTIYF	-	few	TRBJ1-3	TRBV23-1
TGCGCCAGCAGCTTAGGGACTGCTACAGATACGCAGTATTTT	CASSLGTATDTQYF	-	many	TRBJ2-3	TRBV5-1